The entry below describes one T cell receptor (beta chain). Antigen: not known. Sequencing used immunoSEQ multiplex PCR; TCRdb keeps in-frame clones, though not all of them. Of 150,000 or so clones in the sample, approximately 86% were seen once. This specimen comes from a study of cytomegalovirus exposure and HLA in healthy donors. General study findings and limits: With high specificity and sensitivity, the classifier reportedly diagnosed cytomegalovirus status. According to a subsequent analysis, TCR clusters from the first cohort were inclined to appear together in the 110 or so validation repertoires. CMV antigen specificity of a few CMV-associated chains was confirmed in vitro.

This CDR3 region has 15 residues. V gave up 4 bases and J gave up 6 bases, with 18 bases separating them. The germline gives CDR1 SGHDT, CDR2 YYEEEE. This receptor was obtained from a man aged 18 to 29 in good health and CMV-seropositive. V usage is TRBV5-6 and J usage is TRBJ2-3; D might be TRBD1 (6 bases). The specimen sequenced was PBMCs. In DNA, the CDR3 is TGTGCCAGCAGCCTAGATGACAGGCTTAGGGATACGCAGTATTTT. It encodes CASSLDDRLRDTQYF.